This T cell receptor beta chain came from a study of breast tumors, draining lymph nodes, adjacent tissues. Study-level findings and limits: Findings are consistent with lymph node origin and intratumoral expansion of most tumor T cells.

This clonotype has at least ten counts. Its antigen remains unidentified. CDR1 is MRHNA and CDR2 is SNTAGT in the germline V gene. The CDR3 loop spans 14 amino acids. The V and J ends lost 7 bases and 5 bases, in that order; junction bases with no gene match: 10. MiXCR, applied by TCRdb to the multiplex PCR reads, yields one record per CDR3 protein. The repertoire has more than 20,000 distinct CDR3 sequences, 23% of them found once; the top ten carry about 13%. The chain recombines TRBV6-4 with TRBJ2-5; 7 bases align to TRBD2. The receptor was derived from a female donor with breast cancer. Some clones in this sample may be carry-over from other donors' samples. The sample taken for sequencing was breast tumor tissue. Here the CDR3 reads CASMSPLGGETQYF. CDR3 bases: TGTGCCAGCATGTCCCCGTTGGGGGGGGAGACCCAGTACTTC.